The 28 T cell receptor beta chains reported below all come from one sample, sequenced in a study of T-cell memory formation after mild COVID-19. TCRdb reanalysed the 5' RACE reads using MiXCR and keeps one entry per CDR3 protein. The sample has about 170,000 distinct CDR3 sequences; 13% are singletons. Sample: PBMCs or a T cell subset sorted from them (not recorded which). The receptors stem from a man younger than 35 who had mild COVID-19 (a few samples of this study predate the infection). Cell type and time point are not known.

This clonotype was picked up a small number of times. The chain has TRBV28 and TRBJ2-6; D remains unclear. Trimming took 6 bases from V and 5 from J, leaving 5 bases between them. Germline loops: CDR1 MDHEN, CDR2 SYDVKM. CDR3 length equals 12 residues. The CDR3 sequence: CASRGRANVLTF. The CDR3 region has the DNA TGTGCCAGCAGGGGGAGGGCCAACGTCCTGACTTTC.

The J gene is TRBJ1-6, the V gene TRBV7-9; 8 nucleotides agree with TRBD1. The CDR3 extends over 14 amino acids. The germline V gene encodes CDR1 SEHNR and CDR2 FQNEAQ (reference sequence). Trimming at V came to 5 bases and at J to 7 bases, leaving 4 bases not matched to a gene. As DNA, the CDR3 is TGTGCCAGCAGCCAGACAGGGGACAATTCACCCCTCCACTTT. Amino acids: CASSQTGDNSPLHF.

CDR3 region: CASSLGTPIVLTF. As DNA, the CDR3 is TGTGCCAGCAGCTTAGGGACACCAATAGTCCTGACTTTC. The chain is built from TRBV7-6 and TRBJ2-6, with D perhaps TRBD1 (5 bases). The V gene lost 1 base and the J gene lost 13 bases, with 11 bases spanning the gap. Germline CDR1 reads SGHVS; CDR2 reads FNYEAQ. This CDR3 region has 13 residues.

On this clonotype: Relative to the germline gene, one junction end is altered; a read error may explain this. The V call is TRBV6-4, the J call TRBJ1-3, with D uncertain. The CDR3 sequence is 10 residues long. The germline gives CDR1 MRHNA, CDR2 SNTAGT. As DNA, the CDR3 is TGTGCCAGAGGAGGGCTCTCTGGGGATTTT. This encodes CARGGLSGDF.

The table lists this clonotype with many counts. This rearrangement joins TRBV18 to TRBJ2-7, with D hard to call. V was cut by 4 bases and J by 2 bases, with 15 bases left in between. Germline CDR1 KGHSH, CDR2 LQKENI. The CDR3 runs to 15 residues. The CDR3 DNA sequence: TGTGCCAGCTCACTATCCTCGGCAGCACCCTACGAGCAGTACTTC. Its translation: CASSLSSAAPYEQYF.

The chain employs TRBV7-2 and TRBJ2-3; no clear D. Germline V gene data show CDR1 as SGHTA and CDR2 as FQGNSA. The ends were cut back, 7 bases at V and 0 bases at J, with 11 bases in the middle. This CDR3 is 14 amino acids long. The CDR3 DNA sequence: TGTGCCAGCAAACGCGGATCTAGCACAGATACGCAGTATTTT. Translated, it gives CASKRGSSTDTQYF. Together with reference TRBV7-2 and TRBJ2-3, the CDR3 gives the full variable domain: GAGVSQSPSNKVTEKGKDVELRCDPISGHTALYWYRQSLGQGLEFLIYFQGNSAPDKSGLPSDRFSAERTGGSVSTLTIQRTQQEDSAVYLCASKRGSSTDTQYFGPGTRLTVL.

A few counts support this clonotype. The chain is built from TRBV6-5 and TRBJ2-3; D remains unclear. V lost 2 bases, J lost 0 bases, and 9 bases lay in between. Germline V gene lookup returns CDR1 MNHEY and CDR2 SVGAGI. The CDR3 runs to 15 residues. The CDR3: CASSYRAASTDTQYF. CDR3 in DNA: TGTGCCAGCAGTTACAGGGCGGCTAGCACAGATACGCAGTATTTT.

The V and J genes are TRBV4-2 and TRBJ1-5; D gene ambiguous. Trimming took 0 bases from V and 1 from J, leaving 7 bases between them. The CDR3 sequence is 15 residues long. The germline CDR1 and CDR2 sequences are LGHNA and YNFKEQ. CDR3 DNA: TGTGCCAGCAGCCAAGATGCGGGCAGCAATCAGCCCCAGCATTTT. Protein: CASSQDAGSNQPQHF.

The chain joins TRBV28 to TRBJ2-7, with 7 bases fitting TRBD2. CDR3 length: 15 amino acids. Germline-derived CDR1 and CDR2 are MDHEN and SYDVKM. With V trimmed by 5 bases and J by 2 bases, 9 bases remained unmatched. The chain's CDR3 is CASSESGASPYEQYV. The CDR3 nucleotides read TGTGCCAGCAGTGAAAGCGGGGCCTCACCCTACGAGCAGTACGTC.

This clonotype has a handful of counts. The genes are TRBV4-2 and TRBJ2-3; possible D gene TRBD2, 6 bases. Germline loops: CDR1 LGHNA, CDR2 YNFKEQ. V was clipped by 3 bases and J by 7 bases, with 11 bases between them. The CDR3 consists of 13 residues. CDR3 region: CASSQDYSNTQYF. The CDR3 DNA reads TGTGCCAGCAGCCAGGACTATTCCAATACGCAGTATTTT.

Here the CDR3 DNA reads TGTGCCAGCAGTCCAGACATAAGCTATGGCTACACCTTC. The encoded protein is CASSPDISYGYTF. V gene TRBV6-1 combines with J gene TRBJ1-2; D unresolved. Trimming stripped 5 bases from V and 4 bases from J, with 11 bases between. In germline, CDR1 is MNHNS, CDR2 SASEGT. The CDR3 runs to 13 residues.

This clonotype was recorded a few times. The rearrangement links TRBV18 to TRBJ1-1; D remains ambiguous. V lost 3 bases, J lost 2 bases, and 10 bases lay in between. CDR3 length equals 14 residues. Per germline, CDR1 KGHSH and CDR2 LQKENI. CDR3 nucleotide sequence: TGTGCCAGCTCACCTAACCCCACCAACACTGAAGCTTTCTTT. Residues: CASSPNPTNTEAFF.

This clonotype has a handful of counts. The chain couples TRBV12-3 or TRBV12-4 to TRBJ1-1; 10 bases match TRBD1. The CDR3 sequence is 14 residues long. V shed 7 bases, J shed 6 bases, and the junction held 8 bases outside the gene matches. The CDR3, as DNA: TGTGCCAGCAATACGGACAGGGGGAGGGCTGAAGCTTTCTTT. Its protein is CASNTDRGRAEAFF.

There are a few counts of this clonotype. The chain employs TRBV18 and TRBJ1-4; 8 nucleotides line up with TRBD1. The V gene's germline CDR1 is KGHSH and CDR2 LQKENI. This CDR3 has 14 amino acids. Germline trimming cut 3 bases from V and 7 bases from J; bases unmatched to any gene: 4. This CDR3 is CASSPTGDGEKLFF. The DNA of the CDR3 is TGTGCCAGCTCACCGACAGGGGATGGTGAAAAACTGTTTTTT.

The rearrangement uses TRBV10-1 and TRBJ2-2, with 9 bases lining up with TRBD1. Per the germline V gene, CDR1 is WNHNN and CDR2 is SYGVQD (reference sequence). V was clipped by 6 bases and J by 5 bases; unmatched bases: 1. The CDR3 sequence is 13 residues long. For the CDR3, the DNA is TGCGCCAGCAGGACAGGGGGGACCGGGGAGCTGTTTTTT. Amino acids: CASRTGGTGELFF.

This clonotype was found a few times. The chain combines TRBV24-1 with TRBJ2-1, with D tentatively TRBD1 (6 bases). CDR1 and CDR2 from the germline V gene are KGHDR and SFDVKD. The CDR3 is made up of 12 amino acids. V was shortened by 8 bases and J by 4 bases, with 8 bases between the two germline ends. CDR3: CATKGDYNEQFF. In DNA, the CDR3 is TGTGCCACCAAGGGGGATTACAATGAGCAGTTCTTC.

The chain employs TRBV20-1 and TRBJ1-1; TRBD1 is a possible D gene (5 bases). CDR1 is DFQATT, CDR2 SNEGSKA, per germline (reference sequence). Deletions cut 3 bases from V and 1 base from J, with 6 bases between. The CDR3 is made up of 12 amino acids. As DNA, the CDR3 is TGCAGTGCTAGGGACAAGAACACTGAAGCTTTCTTT. Amino acids: CSARDKNTEAFF.

The V gene is TRBV20-1, the J gene TRBJ2-5, with 7 nucleotides matching TRBD1. The CDR3 extends over 13 amino acids. V gave up 5 bases and J gave up 5 bases; unmatched junction bases: 8. CDR1 DFQATT and CDR2 SNEGSKA come from the germline V gene (reference sequence). The CDR3 nucleotides read TGCAGTGCTTTTTCCACAGGGGTGGAGACCCAGTACTTC. This gives the protein CSAFSTGVETQYF.

This clonotype was detected a few times. The rearrangement uses TRBV21-1 and TRBJ2-2. TRBV21-1 is deemed a pseudogene. The CDR3 runs to 14 residues. The CDR3 sequence: CASNPNPGDGELFF. CDR3 sequence (DNA): TGTGCCAGCAACCCCAATCCTGGGGACGGGGAGCTGTTTTTT.

In its sample, this clonotype was seen many times. The gene calls are TRBV12-3 or TRBV12-4 and TRBJ1-2, with D tentatively TRBD1 (6 bases). V lost 6 bases and J 4 bases, leaving 15 bases between the germline ends. This CDR3 spans 14 amino acids. CDR3 coding DNA: TGTGCCAGCAGCCTACAGGGAGCTCTCTATGGCTACACCTTC. Its translation: CASSLQGALYGYTF.

This clonotype showed up many times. The rearrangement joins TRBV13 to TRBJ1-1; a weak D match, TRBD1 (5 bases). The germline CDR1 and CDR2 sequences are PRHDT and FYEKMQ (reference sequence). V lost 2 bases, J lost 6 bases, and 10 bases lay in between. This CDR3 contains 13 residues. The CDR3, as DNA: TGTGCCAGCAGCTTATTGAGGGGCCCTGAAGCTTTCTTT. Translation: CASSLLRGPEAFF. The full variable domain, with the rest looked up from reference TRBV13 and TRBJ1-1, is AAGVIQSPRHLIKEKRETATLKCYPIPRHDTVYWYQQGPGQDPQFLISFYEKMQSDKGSIPDRFSAQQFSDYHSELNMSSLELGDSALYFCASSLLRGPEAFFGQGTRLTVV.

This clonotype was counted only a few times. The genes are TRBV9 and TRBJ1-2; D is unresolved. The CDR3 runs to 15 residues. V was clipped by 0 bases and J by 0 bases, with 9 bases between them. Germline V gene lookup returns CDR1 SGDLS and CDR2 YYNGEE. The DNA of the CDR3 is TGTGCCAGCAGCGTAGAGGGCAGTACTAACTATGGCTACACCTTC. Its translation: CASSVEGSTNYGYTF.

The CDR3 DNA is TGTGCCAGCAGTTTTGCTAGCGGGGGGTTAATCACCCGAGCAAGAAGGAGTCACGATGAGCAGTTCTTC. Protein: CASSFASGGLITRARRSHDEQFF. The chain joins TRBV12-3 or TRBV12-4 to TRBJ2-1; TRBD2 matches 11 bases. This CDR3 has 23 amino acids. J lost 8 bases, V lost 3 bases, and 30 bases had no gene match.

The chain recombines TRBV12-3 or TRBV12-4 with TRBJ1-2; 12 bases map to TRBD1. The J segment lost 8 bases and the V segment lost 9 bases, leaving 13 bases of the junction unmatched. This CDR3 has 15 residues. This CDR3 reads CASTRGTGGSGGYTF. The CDR3 bases are TGTGCCAGTACCCGGGGGACAGGGGGCTCAGGCGGCTACACCTTC.

This chain connects TRBV12-3 or TRBV12-4 to TRBJ1-1; D gene uncertain. The CDR3 has 15 amino acids. V was shortened by 6 bases and J by 1 base, with 15 bases between the two germline ends. The DNA for the CDR3 is TGTGCCAGCAGCCCTCTGGGCTCGACGAACACTGAAGCTTTCTTT. It is translated as CASSPLGSTNTEAFF.

This chain uses TRBV12-3 or TRBV12-4 with TRBJ1-2; D remains ambiguous. The CDR3 consists of 13 residues. Trimming removed 7 bases at V and 2 bases at J, with 11 bases between. CDR3 sequence (DNA): TGTGCCAGCACCGAGGGTCTGAACTATGGCTACACCTTC. Amino acid sequence: CASTEGLNYGYTF.

The chain couples TRBV12-3 or TRBV12-4 to TRBJ2-3; perhaps TRBD1 as D (6 bases). The V gene lost 7 bases and the J gene lost 0 bases, with 11 bases spanning the gap. The CDR3 consists of 14 residues. The CDR3 coding sequence is TGTGCCAGCAACTCAGGGGCTAGCACAGATACGCAGTATTTT. Translating it yields CASNSGASTDTQYF.

This clonotype was seen a few times. V is TRBV18 and J is TRBJ2-5; D is unclear. This CDR3 region has 13 residues. The V gene lost 0 bases and the J gene lost 2 bases, with 4 bases spanning the gap. Germline V gene data show CDR1 as KGHSH and CDR2 as LQKENI. The CDR3 bases are TGTGCCAGCTCACCACCAGGACAAGAGACCCAGTACTTC. Its protein product is CASSPPGQETQYF.